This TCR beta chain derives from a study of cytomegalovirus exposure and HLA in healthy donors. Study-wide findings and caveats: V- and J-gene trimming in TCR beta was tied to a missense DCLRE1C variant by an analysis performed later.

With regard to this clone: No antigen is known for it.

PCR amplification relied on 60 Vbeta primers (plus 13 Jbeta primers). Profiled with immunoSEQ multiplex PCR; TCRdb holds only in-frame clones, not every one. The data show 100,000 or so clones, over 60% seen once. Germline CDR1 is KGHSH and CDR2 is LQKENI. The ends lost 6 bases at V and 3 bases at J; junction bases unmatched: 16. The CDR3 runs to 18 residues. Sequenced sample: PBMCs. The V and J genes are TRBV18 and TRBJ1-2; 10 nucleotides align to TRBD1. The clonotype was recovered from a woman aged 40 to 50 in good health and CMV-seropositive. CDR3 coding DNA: TGTGCCAGCTCCCTAGCGACAGGGGGCGAAGGTTTTGACTATGGCTACACCTTC. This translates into CASSLATGGEGFDYGYTF.